One and the same sample provided the 16 T cell receptor beta chains below, sequenced in a study of T cells in Graves' hyperthyroidism and ophthalmopathy. It was RNA transcripts that yielded the amplified TCR beta CDR3 regions. A set of HTBI primers served as the primers for a first-round RT-PCR of the TCR CDR3. From the multiplex PCR reads, TCRdb called clonotypes with MiXCR, one entry per CDR3 protein. The profile covers 550,000 to 800,000 distinct CDR3 sequences, with roughly 15% appearing a single time and 8.4% taken by the ten largest. Sequences were obtained from blood. These receptors originate from a man between 18 and 35 years old with Graves' hyperthyroidism.

Ten or more counts support this clonotype. The chain recombines TRBV18 with TRBJ1-1; D might be TRBD1 (5 bases). Germline CDR1 KGHSH, CDR2 LQKENI. This CDR3 contains 13 residues. V lost 1 base and J 4 bases, leaving 7 bases between the germline ends. CDR3 nucleotides: TGTGCCAGCTCACCACGGGGGGGCACTGAAGCTTTCTTT. Amino acids: CASSPRGGTEAFF.

This clonotype was picked up a small number of times. The chain couples TRBV28 to TRBJ1-3; the match to TRBD1 covers 7 bases. V dropped 6 bases and J dropped 0; count of bases not matched to a gene: 8. Per germline, CDR1 MDHEN and CDR2 SYDVKM. This CDR3 is 16 amino acids long. For the CDR3, the DNA is TGTGCCAGCAGGTCGACAGGGAAGGGCTCTGGAAACACCATATATTTT. Residues: CASRSTGKGSGNTIYF.

In its sample, this clonotype was seen a few times. The gene calls are TRBV20-1 and TRBJ2-1, with 10 bases identical to TRBD1. Losses at the gene ends were 0 bases for V and 5 bases for J; bases not matched to a gene: 4. CDR1 and CDR2 (germline): DFQATT, SNEGSKA (reference sequence). This CDR3 is 15 amino acids long. The CDR3 DNA reads TGCAGTGCTAGAGACGGGACAGGGGTCCACAATGAGCAGTTCTTC. This codes for CSARDGTGVHNEQFF.

The rearrangement links TRBV6-1 to TRBJ2-1, with D possibly being TRBD2 (5 bases). The germline V gene has CDR1 MNHNS and CDR2 SASEGT. The CDR3 contains 12 residues. V was trimmed by 8 bases and J by 5 bases, leaving 10 bases between them. CDR3 nucleotides: TGTGCCAGCGGAGGTTCGCACAATGAGCAGTTCTTC. It translates to CASGGSHNEQFF.

V is TRBV19 and J is TRBJ1-2; TRBD1 aligns across 7 bases. Germline loops: CDR1 LNHDA, CDR2 SQIVND (reference sequence). This CDR3 comprises 13 residues. V trimming: 3 bases; J trimming: 6 bases; junction bases outside the gene matches: 4. CDR3 sequence reads: CASSIQGDDGYTF. Written as DNA, the CDR3 is TGTGCCAGTAGTATCCAGGGGGACGATGGCTACACCTTC.

This clonotype showed up just a few times. V gene TRBV4-1 combines with J gene TRBJ2-1, with D maybe TRBD1 (5 bases). Germline V gene sequence: CDR1 MGHRA, CDR2 YSYEKL. With 0 bases removed from V and 10 bases from J, the gap between germline ends came to 13 bases. This CDR3 is 14 amino acids long. The CDR3 bases are TGCGCCAGCAGCCAAGACCCGCTGACAGTAGAGCAGTTCTTC. It specifies CASSQDPLTVEQFF.

This rearrangement joins TRBV5-6 to TRBJ2-1; D remains ambiguous. Germline-derived CDR1 and CDR2 are SGHDT and YYEEEE. The CDR3 contains 14 residues. Trimming cost V 2 bases and J 9 bases, with 15 bases left between them. This CDR3 is CASSLRPRGGEQFF. CDR3 bases: TGTGCCAGCAGCTTACGACCCCGAGGTGGTGAGCAGTTCTTC.

Worth noting for this clonotype: One end of the junction varies from germline; a read error may be responsible. The chain uses TRBV7-2 and TRBJ2-2; D ambiguous. CDR1 and CDR2 from the germline V gene are SGHTA and FQGNSA. This CDR3 region has 12 residues. CDR3 sequence reads: CASRLAGGELFF. The CDR3 DNA sequence: TGTGCCAGCAGGTTAGCCGGCGGGGAGCTGTTTTTT.

The CDR3 region has the DNA TGCGCCAGCAGCCCGGGACACGTGAGCTCCTACAATGAGCAGTTCTTC. Encoded protein: CASSPGHVSSYNEQFF. The rearrangement links TRBV5-1 to TRBJ2-1, with D possibly matching TRBD1 (6 bases). Germline CDR1 reads SGHRS; CDR2 reads YFSETQ. Trimming took 4 bases from V and 0 from J, leaving 14 bases between them. The CDR3 runs 16 residues.

In this sample, this clonotype turned up a few times. The chain joins TRBV28 to TRBJ2-7; D unclear. V was cut by 4 bases and J by 3 bases, with 19 bases left in between. The germline gives CDR1 MDHEN, CDR2 SYDVKM. There are 16 residues in the CDR3. Here the CDR3 DNA reads TGTGCCAGCAGTTATCTTGAGGCCGACGGCGTCTACGAGCAGTACTTC. This gives the protein CASSYLEADGVYEQYF. The full variable domain, its missing parts supplied by reference TRBV28 and TRBJ2-7, is DVKVTQSSRYLVKRTGEKVFLECVQDMDHENMFWYRQDPGLGLRLIYFSYDVKMKEKGDIPEGYSVSREKKERFSLILESASTNQTSMYLCASSYLEADGVYEQYFGPGTRLTVT.

This clonotype was recorded at least ten times. The V call is TRBV2, the J call TRBJ1-2, with TRBD1 matching 12 bases. Trimming removed 6 bases from V and 8 bases from J; junction bases left unmatched: 7. The CDR3 contains 14 residues. Germline CDR1 reads SNHLY; CDR2 reads FYNNEI. CDR3 DNA sequence: TGTGCCAGCAGCCTGGGACAGGGGGCGTTGGGCTACACCTTC. Translating it yields CASSLGQGALGYTF.

The table lists this clonotype with a few counts. The chain links TRBV12-3 or TRBV12-4 to TRBJ2-7; TRBD1 agrees at 9 bases. The CDR3 contains 16 residues. The V and J ends lost 8 bases and 4 bases, in that order; junction bases with no gene match: 15. The CDR3 is CASGPQGALGIYEQYF. CDR3 coding DNA: TGTGCCAGCGGCCCACAGGGGGCGCTGGGGATATACGAGCAGTACTTC.

V is TRBV20-1 and J is TRBJ2-6; maybe TRBD2 (5 bases). The CDR3 runs to 15 residues. Trimming stripped 3 bases from V and 1 base from J, with 10 bases between. Looked up from germline, CDR1 is DFQATT and CDR2 is SNEGSKA (reference sequence). CDR3 protein: CSASYPGSGANVLTF. DNA of the CDR3: TGCAGTGCTAGTTACCCGGGGTCTGGGGCCAACGTCCTGACTTTC.

This clonotype has a handful of counts. The chain recombines TRBV15 with TRBJ2-7, with D possibly being TRBD1 (7 bases). Trimming took 2 bases from V and 2 from J, leaving 10 bases between them. Germline CDR1 and CDR2: LNHNV and YYDKDF (reference sequence). This CDR3 has 14 residues. The CDR3 region is CATSRQGEAYEQYF. The CDR3 DNA is TGTGCCACCAGCAGACAGGGGGAGGCCTACGAGCAGTACTTC. The variable domain in full, completed from reference TRBV15 and TRBJ2-7, reads DAMVIQNPRYQVTQFGKPVTLSCSQTLNHNVMYWYQQKSSQAPKLLFHYYDKDFNNEADTPDNFQSRRPNTSFCFLDIRSPGLGDTAMYLCATSRQGEAYEQYFGPGTRLTVT.

This chain links TRBV12-3 or TRBV12-4 with TRBJ1-1; weak D call: TRBD1 (6 bases). Trimming removed 3 bases at V and 0 bases at J, with 17 bases between. The CDR3 runs to 17 residues. This chain's CDR3 is CASSLMGQRRMNTEAFF. CDR3 DNA sequence: TGTGCCAGCAGTTTGATGGGACAAAGACGAATGAACACTGAAGCTTTCTTT.

About this clonotype itself: A junction end diverges from the germline sequence, so it may reflect a read error. This chain connects TRBV6-2 or TRBV6-3 to TRBJ2-7; 11 bases line up with TRBD2. This CDR3 is 17 amino acids long. CDR1 and CDR2 from the germline V gene are MNHEY and SVGEGT. CDR3 region: CASSYSPGLADSYEQYF. The DNA for the CDR3 is TGTGCCAGCAGCTACTCCCCGGGACTAGCGGACTCCTACGAGCAGTACTTC.